This TCR beta chain was obtained from a study of blood T cell repertoires in COVID-19. The wider study: Collection of acute and convalescent COVID-19 samples took place in the United States, Italy and Spain. T cells, B-cell-depleted T cells, or PBMCs provided the cDNA or gDNA that served as material.

CDR1 SGHKS and CDR2 YYEKEE come from the germline V gene (reference sequence). CDR3 length equals 16 residues. Trimming took off 4 bases at V and 4 bases at J, with 20 bases between the two ends. In the source study's methods: Estimation of nucleated cell counts was performed using reference gene primer amplification. Some clones are missing from TCRdb's copy, which holds only in-frame ones; the method was immunoSEQ multiplex PCR. From that table come the V and J calls and clone size; the DNA was used to work out D and trimming. The sample holds around 150,000 clones; over 60% are singletons and the top ten take 15% to 20%.

The sequence derives from a man aged 45-65 years with acute or convalescent COVID-19. The chain has TRBV5-5 and TRBJ1-1; possible D gene TRBD1, 5 bases. The sample comprised peripheral blood. CDR3 sequence: CASSPTGGGGFTEAFF. The DNA of the CDR3 is TGTGCCAGCAGCCCCACGGGTGGGGGAGGTTTCACTGAAGCTTTCTTT.